This T cell receptor (beta chain) was captured by sequencing in a study of blood T cells in healthy people across ages. As concerns this clonotype: Antigen specificity is unknown.

General study findings and limits: Estimates drawn from one million T cells were deemed to understate diversity.

The V and J ends lost 2 bases and 5 bases, in that order; junction bases with no gene match: 8. Looked up from germline, CDR1 is DFQATT and CDR2 is SNEGSKA (reference sequence). This CDR3 is built from 15 residues. Then a second PCR, running roughly 7 to 11 cycles, was carried out with a sample-barcoded 5' primer and a J-beta primer mix. The template-switch adaptor was a 5' adaptor with 12 random nucleotides. It tagged each cDNA molecule. Individual samples furnished no less than 2.5 million CDR3-containing paired-end reads apiece. In TCRdb, the 5' RACE reads were re-called with MiXCR into one record per CDR3 protein. The sample records fewer than 1,200,000 distinct CDR3 sequences, approximately 25% being singletons. These same records also appear under a second study, on T cells of mothers and their children. Per that study: Donation was provided by three healthy Caucasian mothers along with their six children.

This sequence was found in a girl aged 2-10 years in good health. Sequences were obtained from blood. The gene calls are TRBV20-1 and TRBJ2-5; 10 bases align to TRBD2. The CDR3 region has the DNA TGCAGTGCTAGATCATTAGCGGGGGGCGATGAGACCCAGTACTTC. Protein product: CSARSLAGGDETQYF.